This T cell receptor beta chain stems from a study of vaccination and CD4 T cells after COVID-19. Study-level information: SARS-CoV-2 was confirmed by nasal swab PCR; disease was mild in eight to ten, severe in one. Participants were administered two doses of either the BNT162b2 or the mRNA-1273 vaccine. Blood was drawn a median roughly 67 days post second dose, range 14 to 241.

The CDR3 contains 15 residues. The germline V gene encodes CDR1 MDHEN and CDR2 SYDVKM. The V end lost 6 bases, the J end lost 3 bases, and 15 bases lay between the germline ends. The Oncomine TCR Beta short-read assay was applied to DNA of cultured CD4+ T cells. It was cultured CD4+ T cells from which genomic DNA was extracted. TCRdb passed the PCR reads through MiXCR, listing each CDR3 protein once. The sample has more than 20,000 distinct CDR3 sequences; 40% to 50% are singletons. The treatment denotes: roughly 10-day PBMC culture with coronavirus spike peptide pools or control peptides (ViraFEST assay). As regards this clonotype: Its matching antigen is unknown.

The chain has TRBV28 and TRBJ2-1, with D possibly matching TRBD1 (6 bases). This TCR derives from a human donor who had recovered from COVID-19. Material: CD4+ T cells from blood, cultured in vitro. CDR3 amino acids: CASRAGALRYNEQFF. In DNA form, the CDR3 reads TGTGCCAGCAGGGCAGGGGCCCTACGCTACAATGAGCAGTTCTTC. Variable domain in full (rest from reference TRBV28 and TRBJ2-1): DVKVTQSSRYLVKRTGEKVFLECVQDMDHENMFWYRQDPGLGLRLIYFSYDVKMKEKGDIPEGYSVSREKKERFSLILESASTNQTSMYLCASRAGALRYNEQFFGPGTRLTVL.